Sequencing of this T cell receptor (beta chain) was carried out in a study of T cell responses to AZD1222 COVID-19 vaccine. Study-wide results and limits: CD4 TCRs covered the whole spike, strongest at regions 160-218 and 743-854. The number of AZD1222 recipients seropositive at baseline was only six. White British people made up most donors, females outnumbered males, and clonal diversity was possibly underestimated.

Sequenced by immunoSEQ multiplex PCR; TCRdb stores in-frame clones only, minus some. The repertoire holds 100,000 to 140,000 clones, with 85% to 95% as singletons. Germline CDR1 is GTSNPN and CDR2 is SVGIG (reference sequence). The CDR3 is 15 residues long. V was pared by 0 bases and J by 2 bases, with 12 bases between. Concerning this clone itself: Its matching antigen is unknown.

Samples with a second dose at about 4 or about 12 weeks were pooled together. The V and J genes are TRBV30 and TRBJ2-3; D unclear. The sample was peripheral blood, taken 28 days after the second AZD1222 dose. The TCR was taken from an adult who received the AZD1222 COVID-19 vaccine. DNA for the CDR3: TGTGCCTGGAGTGTTAATTCCGGATACACAGATACGCAGTATTTT. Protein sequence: CAWSVNSGYTDTQYF.